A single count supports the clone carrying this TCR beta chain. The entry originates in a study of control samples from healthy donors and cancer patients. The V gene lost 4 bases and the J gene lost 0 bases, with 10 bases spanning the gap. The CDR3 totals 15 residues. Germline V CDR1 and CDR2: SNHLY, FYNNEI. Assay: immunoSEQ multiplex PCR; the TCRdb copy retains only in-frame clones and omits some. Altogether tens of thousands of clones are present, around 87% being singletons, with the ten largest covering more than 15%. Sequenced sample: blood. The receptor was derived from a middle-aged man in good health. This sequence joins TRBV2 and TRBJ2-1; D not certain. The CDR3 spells CASSVGRSSYNEQFF. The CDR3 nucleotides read TGTGCCAGCAGTGTGGGCAGAAGCTCCTACAATGAGCAGTTCTTC.